What follows are 28 T cell receptor beta chains derived from one specimen sequenced in a study of T cells after yellow fever vaccination. Using its own MiXCR run on the 5' RACE reads, TCRdb lists one record per CDR3 protein. Counted here are 300,000 to 400,000 distinct CDR3 sequences, about 9.5% occurring once; the ten biggest clones make up roughly 17%. Sequencing was performed on PBMCs, taken on the day of the first yellow fever vaccination. These receptors all stem from a man aged 18 to 29 who received the YFV17D yellow fever vaccine.

This clonotype was found many times. This chain joins TRBV7-8 and TRBJ2-3; a possible D gene is TRBD2 (7 bases). The CDR3 consists of 15 residues. Germline lookup yields CDR1 SGHVS and CDR2 FQNEAQ. Trimming left V 5 bases short and J 4 bases short, with 16 bases between. CDR3 residues: CASSLRGAAPDTQYF. The CDR3 DNA sequence: TGTGCCAGCAGCCTACGGGGGGCGGCTCCAGATACGCAGTATTTT.

This sequence joins TRBV28 and TRBJ1-5; tentatively, D is TRBD1 (6 bases). The CDR3 is made up of 15 amino acids. V was pared by 1 base and J by 3 bases, with 10 bases between. CDR1 is MDHEN and CDR2 is SYDVKM in the germline V gene. For the CDR3, the DNA is TGTGCCAGCAGTTTATACAGGGCACTCAATCAGCCCCAGCATTTT. Amino acid sequence: CASSLYRALNQPQHF.

This clonotype has just a few counts. This sequence joins TRBV4-1 and TRBJ2-3; D gene uncertain. This CDR3 has 13 amino acids. CDR1 is MGHRA and CDR2 is YSYEKL in the germline V gene. Trimming stripped 0 bases from V and 6 bases from J, with 7 bases between. In DNA form, the CDR3 reads TGCGCCAGCAGCCAAGACTACTTGGATACGCAGTATTTT. Its protein is CASSQDYLDTQYF.

The table lists this clonotype with a few counts. The CDR3 loop reads CATSDQSPGQINEKLFF. In DNA, the CDR3 is TGTGCCACCAGTGATCAGTCCCCCGGACAGATTAATGAAAAACTGTTTTTT. The genes are TRBV24-1 and TRBJ1-4; possible D gene TRBD1, 6 bases. CDR3 length equals 17 residues. Trimming took off 3 bases at V and 4 bases at J, with 17 bases between the two ends. In germline, CDR1 is KGHDR, CDR2 SFDVKD.

Many counts were recorded for this clonotype. J is TRBJ2-3 and V is TRBV5-1, with D possibly TRBD1 on 5 matching bases. Trimming stripped 4 bases from V and 1 base from J, with 19 bases between. Germline values: CDR1 SGHRS, CDR2 YFSETQ. There are 17 residues in the CDR3. DNA of the CDR3: TGCGCCAGCAGCCTGGCCGGACATATAAGGGGCACAGATACGCAGTATTTT. It codes for CASSLAGHIRGTDTQYF.

The chain joins TRBV4-1 to TRBJ2-2, with TRBD1 matching 9 bases. CDR1 and CDR2 (germline): MGHRA, YSYEKL. This CDR3 has 17 amino acids. J lost 8 bases, V lost 4 bases, and 14 bases had no gene match. Here the CDR3 reads CASSLAAGQGRSGELFF. DNA of the CDR3: TGCGCCAGCAGCCTAGCCGCGGGACAGGGAAGATCTGGGGAGCTGTTTTTT.

This clonotype was seen a handful of times. The rearrangement uses TRBV7-2 and TRBJ2-7; D is unclear. The CDR3 sequence is 14 residues long. V lost 3 bases and J lost 0, with 9 bases in between. Germline V CDR1 and CDR2: SGHTA, FQGNSA. The CDR3, as DNA: TGTGCCAGCAGCTTGCAAGGCTTCTCCTACGAGCAGTACGTC. Translated, it gives CASSLQGFSYEQYV.

As concerns this clonotype: One base away lies a much larger clone, so this may be a sequencing read error. The gene calls are TRBV4-3 and TRBJ1-4; TRBD1 might be the D (5 bases). CDR1 LGHNA and CDR2 YSLEER come from the germline V gene. CDR3 length equals 16 residues. Trimming cost V 4 bases and J 7 bases, with 19 bases left between them. CDR3 amino acids: CASSPSPGTEGEKLFF. The CDR3 nucleotides read TGCGCCAGCAGCCCCTCGCCCGGGACGGAGGGTGAAAAACTGTTTTTT.

The CDR3 sequence: CASSLRLALDTQYF. In DNA, the CDR3 is TGTGCCAGCAGTTTACGACTAGCGCTAGATACGCAGTATTTT. The V and J genes are TRBV28 and TRBJ2-3, with TRBD2 identical over 8 bases. The V gene end was trimmed by 2 bases and the J gene end by 5 bases; junction bases not matched to a gene: 3. CDR1 is MDHEN and CDR2 is SYDVKM in the germline V gene. The CDR3 is 14 residues long.

The chain recombines TRBV12-3 or TRBV12-4 with TRBJ2-5; D gene ambiguous. Trimming shortened V by 6 bases and J by 1 base, and 9 bases separated the two germline ends. This CDR3 is 13 amino acids long. The CDR3 DNA is TGTGCCAGCAGCAAGTGGACCCAAGAGACCCAGTACTTC. This translates into CASSKWTQETQYF.

This clonotype was found many times. The chain joins TRBV5-6 to TRBJ2-7; D possibly corresponds to TRBD1 (5 bases). The V end was cut by 0 bases, the J end by 6 bases, with 19 bases between. The CDR3 contains 16 residues. Germline assignment: CDR1 SGHDT and CDR2 YYEEEE. CDR3 DNA: TGTGCCAGCAGCTTGGAAGCAGGGCCGGGCCAAGGCGAGCAGTACTTC. Amino acids: CASSLEAGPGQGEQYF.

This clonotype appeared a few times. This chain joins TRBV25-1 and TRBJ2-7; TRBD1 might be the D (7 bases). The germline V gene encodes CDR1 MGHDK and CDR2 SYGVNS. The CDR3 is 19 residues long. Trimming stripped 2 bases from V and 0 bases from J, with 23 bases between. The CDR3 nucleotides are TGTGCCAGCAGTGAAGAGAAGTTGGGGGGACAGTGGGCCTCCTACGAGCAGTACTTC. Encoded protein: CASSEEKLGGQWASYEQYF.

The chain employs TRBV5-1 and TRBJ1-1, with a weak D call TRBD1 (5 bases). The germline V gene has CDR1 SGHRS and CDR2 YFSETQ. The length of the CDR3 is 14 residues. V was shortened by 1 base and J by 11 bases, with 18 bases between the two germline ends. CDR3 residues: CASSLMGQGENAFF. In DNA form, the CDR3 reads TGCGCCAGCAGCTTGATGGGCCAGGGTGAAAACGCTTTCTTT. The full variable domain, with the rest looked up from reference TRBV5-1 and TRBJ1-1, is KAGVTQTPRYLIKTRGQQVTLSCSPISGHRSVSWYQQTPGQGLQFLFEYFSETQRNKGNFPGRFSGRQFSNSRSEMNVSTLELGDSALYLCASSLMGQGENAFFGQGTRLTVV.

The CDR3: CASSQGPPPNQPQHF. CDR3 sequence (DNA): TGCGCCAGCAGCCAAGGTCCGCCGCCCAATCAGCCCCAGCATTTT. The chain carries TRBV4-1 and TRBJ1-5; D is unclear. CDR1 is MGHRA and CDR2 is YSYEKL in the germline V gene. CDR3 length: 15 residues. Trimming left V 1 base short and J 3 bases short, with 10 bases between.

This clonotype came up many times. The junction departs from germline at one end; a sequencing error may be responsible. The J gene is TRBJ2-1, the V gene TRBV7-7; TRBD1 matches at 8 bases. CDR1 and CDR2 (germline): SSHAT, FNYEAQ (reference sequence). This CDR3 is built from 15 residues. The CDR3 region has the DNA TGTGCTAGCAGCTTAGCAGGGGGCGCTCACTCCGAGCAGTTCTTC. Translation: CASSLAGGAHSEQFF.

Comments on this clonotype: Compared with germline, one end of the junction differs, possibly owing to a read error. The chain carries TRBV4-1 and TRBJ1-5; D call uncertain. The CDR3 is 15 residues long. Germline CDR1 and CDR2: MGHRA and YSYEKL. Written as DNA, the CDR3 is TGCGCCAGCAGCAAAGATAAAAGACTGGGTCAGCCCCAGCATTTT. It specifies CASSKDKRLGQPQHF.

This clonotype was counted only a few times. The chain has TRBV20-1 and TRBJ2-3; a weak D match, TRBD2 (5 bases). V lost 2 bases and J 8 bases, leaving 17 bases between the germline ends. Germline loops: CDR1 DFQATT, CDR2 SNEGSKA (reference sequence). This CDR3 has 14 residues. CDR3 residues: CSARFKWSAGTQYF. DNA of the CDR3: TGCAGTGCTAGATTTAAATGGTCGGCGGGTACGCAGTATTTT.

The sample holds many counts of this clonotype. The chain joins TRBV18 to TRBJ2-3; TRBD2 matches 7 bases. Germline assignment: CDR1 KGHSH and CDR2 LQKENI. Unmatched junction bases numbered 4, after V lost 2 bases and J lost 2 bases. The CDR3 totals 15 residues. The CDR3 coding sequence is TGTGCCAGCTCACCAGCTAGCGGATACACAGATACGCAGTATTTT. Protein: CASSPASGYTDTQYF.

This clonotype was detected a few times. This chain uses TRBV20-1 with TRBJ1-1, with D possibly TRBD1 on 6 matching bases. In germline, CDR1 is DFQATT, CDR2 SNEGSKA (reference sequence). The CDR3 is 13 amino acids. Between the trimmed V and J ends, which lost 5 bases and 0 bases, there was a span of 10 bases. The CDR3 region has the DNA TGCAGTGCTGACGGGGGCATGAACACTGAAGCTTTCTTT. It is translated as CSADGGMNTEAFF.

This clonotype appeared a few times. This rearrangement joins TRBV6-2 or TRBV6-3 to TRBJ2-1; TRBD2 aligns across 9 bases. The CDR3 is 15 amino acids. Germline V CDR1 and CDR2: MNHEY, SVGEGT. V gave up 10 bases and J gave up 0 bases; unmatched junction bases: 7. The chain's CDR3 is CATGGGAFSYNEQFF. The CDR3, as DNA: TGTGCCACGGGCGGGGGGGCCTTCTCCTACAATGAGCAGTTCTTC.

This clonotype was seen a handful of times. The rearrangement joins TRBV5-1 to TRBJ2-1, with 11 bases that match TRBD2. The trim removed 8 bases at V and 2 bases at J, leaving 15 bases unmatched. CDR3 length: 18 residues. Germline assignment: CDR1 SGHRS and CDR2 YFSETQ. This CDR3 is CASASKTLGLAAYNEQFF. CDR3 coding DNA: TGCGCCAGTGCCTCCAAAACGCTGGGACTAGCGGCCTACAATGAGCAGTTCTTC.

This clonotype occurred many times. The chain employs TRBV4-3 and TRBJ2-3; no clear D gene. Trimming left V 2 bases short and J 2 bases short, with 11 bases between. This CDR3 comprises 15 residues. Germline values: CDR1 LGHNA, CDR2 YSLEER. The CDR3 region is CASSQHRQPTDTQYF. In DNA form, the CDR3 reads TGCGCCAGCAGCCAACATAGGCAGCCCACAGATACGCAGTATTTT.

In its sample, this clonotype was seen a few times. The chain uses TRBV18 and TRBJ2-7; 9 bases align to TRBD2. Germline trimming cut 1 base from V and 6 bases from J; bases unmatched to any gene: 4. This CDR3 has 14 amino acids. Germline CDR1 reads KGHSH; CDR2 reads LQKENI. The CDR3 nucleotides read TGTGCCAGCTCACCACTGCGGGGGGGCCTCGAGCAGTACGTC. It is translated as CASSPLRGGLEQYV.

In this sample, this clonotype turned up a few times. CDR3 protein: CASSPPSRWGTEAFF. The CDR3 region has the DNA TGTGCCAGCTCACCACCCTCCCGATGGGGCACTGAAGCTTTCTTT. This chain links TRBV18 with TRBJ1-1; D is ambiguous. The germline V gene has CDR1 KGHSH and CDR2 LQKENI. Trimming pared 0 bases from V and 4 bases from J, leaving 12 bases between. This CDR3 region has 15 residues.

This clonotype has just a few counts. This sequence joins TRBV25-1 and TRBJ2-2; either TRBD1 or TRBD2 may supply D (6 bases each). V was clipped by 2 bases and J by 3 bases, with 13 bases between them. The germline V gene has CDR1 MGHDK and CDR2 SYGVNS. The CDR3 loop spans 16 amino acids. CDR3: CASSEGPRGHTGELFF. CDR3 bases: TGTGCCAGCAGTGAAGGTCCCCGGGGGCACACCGGGGAGCTGTTTTTT.

This chain joins TRBV7-2 and TRBJ1-5; TRBD1 is a possible D gene (6 bases). This CDR3 has 15 residues. Germline V gives CDR1 SGHTA, CDR2 FQGNSA. The ends were cut back, 1 base at V and 1 base at J, with 8 bases in the middle. The CDR3 coding sequence is TGTGCCAGCAGCTTAGACAGGGAGAGCAATCAGCCCCAGCATTTT. It specifies CASSLDRESNQPQHF.

This clonotype was seen a handful of times. The V and J genes are TRBV9 and TRBJ2-2; D possibly matches TRBD1 or TRBD2 (5 bases each). The germline CDR1 and CDR2 sequences are SGDLS and YYNGEE. There are 17 residues in the CDR3. The V end was cut by 0 bases, the J end by 2 bases, with 14 bases between. CDR3 amino acids: CASSVGSGGLNTGELFF. The DNA of the CDR3 is TGTGCCAGCAGCGTAGGGAGTGGGGGATTAAACACCGGGGAGCTGTTTTTT.

This chain uses TRBV7-2 with TRBJ2-3; no reliable D call. V lost 0 bases to trimming and J lost 2 bases, with 3 bases between them. Per the germline V gene, CDR1 is SGHTA and CDR2 is FQGNSA. The CDR3 spans 13 residues. The CDR3 loop is CASSLAITDTQYF. The CDR3 nucleotides read TGTGCCAGCAGCTTAGCGATCACAGATACGCAGTATTTT.